The clone carrying this TCR beta chain was detected only a few times. Its antigen is unknown. CD4+ T cells that had been cultured provided DNA sequenced with the Oncomine TCR Beta short-read assay. TCRdb reanalysed the PCR reads using MiXCR and keeps one entry per CDR3 protein. The data contain about 4,500 distinct CDR3 sequences, 22% of them singletons. This sample is part of a study of vaccination and CD4 T cells after COVID-19. Across the study: The authors exposed cells to overlapping spike peptides derived from SARS-CoV-2, HCoV-NL63, HCoV-OC43 and HCoV-229E.

Indicated treatment: approximately 11-day PBMC culture with coronavirus spike peptide pools or control peptides (ViraFEST assay). Peptide-pool expansion of antigen-specific T cells preceded TCR sequencing in ViraFEST. Around 2.1 million PBMCs went into each well for culture with roughly 10 IU/ml IL-2 and 10 ug/ml peptide pools. Both day 3 and day 7 involved replacing half of the medium with fresh IL-2 medium. This TCR came from a human donor who had recovered from COVID-19. The sequenced sample was CD4+ T cells from blood, cultured in vitro, obtained after SARS-CoV-2 vaccination.

In nucleotides, the CDR3 is TGTGCCACCAGTGGGCGAAATTCCAGTTACCACTATGGCTACACCTTC. This encodes CATSGRNSSYHYGYTF. The gene calls are TRBV24-1 and TRBJ1-2; D remains unclear. The V and J ends lost 5 bases and 3 bases respectively, with 18 bases between them. Germline values: CDR1 KGHDR, CDR2 SFDVKD. The CDR3 runs 16 residues.